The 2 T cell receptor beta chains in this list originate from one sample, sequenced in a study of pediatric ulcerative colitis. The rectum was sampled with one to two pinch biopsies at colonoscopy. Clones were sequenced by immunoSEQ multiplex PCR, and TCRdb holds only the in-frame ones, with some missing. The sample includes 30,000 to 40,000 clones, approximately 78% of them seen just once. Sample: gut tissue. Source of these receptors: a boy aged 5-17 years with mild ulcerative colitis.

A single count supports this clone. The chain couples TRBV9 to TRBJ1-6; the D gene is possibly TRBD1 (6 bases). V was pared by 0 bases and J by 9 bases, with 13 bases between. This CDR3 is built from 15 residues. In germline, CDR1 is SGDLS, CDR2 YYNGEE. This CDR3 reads CASSVGWGGGSPLHF. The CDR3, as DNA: TGTGCCAGCAGCGTAGGCTGGGGGGGCGGTTCACCCCTCCACTTT. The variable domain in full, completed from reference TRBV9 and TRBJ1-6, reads DSGVTQTPKHLITATGQRVTLRCSPRSGDLSVYWYQQSLDQGLQFLIQYYNGEERAKGNILERFSAQQFPDLHSELNLSSLELGDSALYFCASSVGWGGGSPLHFGNGTRLTVT.

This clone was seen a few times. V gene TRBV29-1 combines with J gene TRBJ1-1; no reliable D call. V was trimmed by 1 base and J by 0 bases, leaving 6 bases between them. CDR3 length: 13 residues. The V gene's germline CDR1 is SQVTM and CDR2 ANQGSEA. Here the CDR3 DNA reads TGCAGCGTTGAAGTGCAAATGAACACTGAAGCTTTCTTT. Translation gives CSVEVQMNTEAFF. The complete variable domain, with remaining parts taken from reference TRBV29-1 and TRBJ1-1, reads SAVISQKPSRDICQRGTSLTIQCQVDSQVTMMFWYRQQPGQSLTLIATANQGSEATYESGFVIDKFPISRPNLTFSTLTVSNMSPEDSSIYLCSVEVQMNTEAFFGQGTRLTVV.